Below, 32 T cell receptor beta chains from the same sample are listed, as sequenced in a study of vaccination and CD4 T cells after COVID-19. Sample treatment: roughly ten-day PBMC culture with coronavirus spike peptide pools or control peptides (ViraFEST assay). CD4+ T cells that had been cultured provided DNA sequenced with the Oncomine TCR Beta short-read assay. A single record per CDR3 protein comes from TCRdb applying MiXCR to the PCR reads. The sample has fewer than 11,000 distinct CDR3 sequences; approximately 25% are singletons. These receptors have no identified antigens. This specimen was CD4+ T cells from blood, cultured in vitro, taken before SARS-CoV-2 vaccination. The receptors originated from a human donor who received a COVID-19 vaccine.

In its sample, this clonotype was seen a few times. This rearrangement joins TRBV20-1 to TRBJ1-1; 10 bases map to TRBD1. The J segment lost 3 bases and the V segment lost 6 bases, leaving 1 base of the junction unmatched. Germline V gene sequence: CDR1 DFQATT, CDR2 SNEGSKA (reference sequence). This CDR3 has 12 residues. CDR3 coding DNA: TGCAGTGCGGACAGGGGGGACACTGAAGCTTTCTTT. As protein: CSADRGDTEAFF.

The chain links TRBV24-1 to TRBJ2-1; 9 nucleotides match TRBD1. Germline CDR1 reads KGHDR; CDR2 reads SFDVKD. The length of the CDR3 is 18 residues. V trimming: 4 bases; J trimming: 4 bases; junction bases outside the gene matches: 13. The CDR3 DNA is TGTGCCACCAGTGACCCGAAAACCGACAGGGGGAGGTACAATGAGCAGTTCTTC. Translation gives CATSDPKTDRGRYNEQFF.

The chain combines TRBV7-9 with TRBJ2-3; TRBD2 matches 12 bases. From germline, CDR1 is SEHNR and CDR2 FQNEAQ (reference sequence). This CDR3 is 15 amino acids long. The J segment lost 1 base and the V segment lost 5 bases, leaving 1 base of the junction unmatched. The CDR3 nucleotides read TGTGCCAGCAGCCGGACTAGCGGGGGCACAGATACGCAGTATTTT. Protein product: CASSRTSGGTDTQYF.

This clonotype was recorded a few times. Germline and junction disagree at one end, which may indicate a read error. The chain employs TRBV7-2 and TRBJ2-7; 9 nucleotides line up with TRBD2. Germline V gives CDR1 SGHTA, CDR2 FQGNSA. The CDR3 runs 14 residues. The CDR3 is CASSHRLAEYGQYF. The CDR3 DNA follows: TGTGCCAGCAGCCATCGACTAGCGGAGTACGGGCAGTACTTC.

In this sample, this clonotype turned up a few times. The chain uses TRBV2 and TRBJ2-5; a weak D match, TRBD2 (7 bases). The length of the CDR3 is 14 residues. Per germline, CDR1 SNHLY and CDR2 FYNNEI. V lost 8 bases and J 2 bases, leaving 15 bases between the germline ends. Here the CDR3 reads CASGGGGAQETQYF. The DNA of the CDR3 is TGTGCCAGCGGGGGCGGGGGTGCACAAGAGACCCAGTACTTC.

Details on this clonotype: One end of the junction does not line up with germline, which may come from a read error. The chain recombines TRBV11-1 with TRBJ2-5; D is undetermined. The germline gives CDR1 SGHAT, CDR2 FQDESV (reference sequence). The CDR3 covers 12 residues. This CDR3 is CASGLVAETQYF. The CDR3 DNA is TGTGCCAGCGGCTTGGTGGCGGAGACCCAGTACTTC. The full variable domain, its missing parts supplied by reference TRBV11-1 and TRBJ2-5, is EAEVAQSPRYKITEKSQAVAFWCDPISGHATLYWYRQILGQGPELLVQFQDESVVDDSQLPKDRFSAERLKGVDSTLKIQPAELGDSAMYLCASGLVAETQYFGPGTRLLVL.

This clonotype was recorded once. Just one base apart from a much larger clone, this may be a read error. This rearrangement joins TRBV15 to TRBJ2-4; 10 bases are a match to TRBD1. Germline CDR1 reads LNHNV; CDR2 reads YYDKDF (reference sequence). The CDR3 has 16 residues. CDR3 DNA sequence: TGTACCACCAGCAGGGGACAGGGGATAGCCAAAAACATTCAGTACTTC. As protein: CTTSRGQGIAKNIQYF.

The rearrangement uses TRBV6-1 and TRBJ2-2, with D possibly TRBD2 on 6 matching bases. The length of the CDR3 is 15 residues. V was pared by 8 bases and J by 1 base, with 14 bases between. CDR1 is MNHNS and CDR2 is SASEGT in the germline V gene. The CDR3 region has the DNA TGTGCCAGCCTCCCTCCGGGACTGAACACCGGGGAGCTGTTTTTT. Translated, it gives CASLPPGLNTGELFF.

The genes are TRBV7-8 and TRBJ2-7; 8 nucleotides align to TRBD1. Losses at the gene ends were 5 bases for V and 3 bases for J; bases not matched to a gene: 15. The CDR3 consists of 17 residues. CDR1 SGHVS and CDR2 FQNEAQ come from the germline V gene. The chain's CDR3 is CASSHGQGEVSLYEQYF. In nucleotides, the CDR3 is TGTGCCAGCAGCCACGGACAGGGAGAAGTGTCCCTCTACGAGCAGTACTTC.

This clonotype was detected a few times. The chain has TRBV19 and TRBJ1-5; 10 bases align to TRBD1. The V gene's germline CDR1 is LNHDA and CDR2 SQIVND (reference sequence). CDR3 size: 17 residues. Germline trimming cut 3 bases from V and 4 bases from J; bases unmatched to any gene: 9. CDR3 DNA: TGTGCCAGTAGTATCCGACGACAGGGGGCGGGGAATCAGCCCCAGCATTTT. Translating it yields CASSIRRQGAGNQPQHF. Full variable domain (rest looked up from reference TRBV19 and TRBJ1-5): DGGITQSPKYLFRKEGQNVTLSCEQNLNHDAMYWYRQDPGQGLRLIYYSQIVNDFQKGDIAEGYSVSREKKESFPLTVTSAQKNPTAFYLCASSIRRQGAGNQPQHFGDGTRLSIL.

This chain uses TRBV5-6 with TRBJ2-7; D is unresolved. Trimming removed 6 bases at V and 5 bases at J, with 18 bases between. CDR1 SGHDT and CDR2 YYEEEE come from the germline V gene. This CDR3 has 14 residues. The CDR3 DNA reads TGTGCCAGCACCTTCCTTGGTCCCACACACGAGCAGTACTTC. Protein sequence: CASTFLGPTHEQYF.

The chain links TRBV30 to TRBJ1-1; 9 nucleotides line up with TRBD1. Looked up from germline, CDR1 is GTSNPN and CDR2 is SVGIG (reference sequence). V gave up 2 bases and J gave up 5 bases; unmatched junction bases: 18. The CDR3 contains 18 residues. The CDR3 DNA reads TGTGCCTGGAGTAAGGGATTACAGGGGGCCGGGATACGGACTGAAGCTTTCTTT. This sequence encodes CAWSKGLQGAGIRTEAFF.

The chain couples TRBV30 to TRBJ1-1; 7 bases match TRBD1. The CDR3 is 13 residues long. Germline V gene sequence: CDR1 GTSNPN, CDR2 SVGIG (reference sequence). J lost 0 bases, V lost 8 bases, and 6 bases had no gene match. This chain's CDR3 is CARRTGMNTEAFF. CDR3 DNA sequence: TGTGCCCGACGGACAGGAATGAACACTGAAGCTTTCTTT.

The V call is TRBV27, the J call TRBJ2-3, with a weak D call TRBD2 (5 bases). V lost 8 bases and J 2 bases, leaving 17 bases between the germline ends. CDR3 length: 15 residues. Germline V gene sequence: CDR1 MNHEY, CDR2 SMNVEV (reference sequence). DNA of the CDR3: TGTGCCAGCGGCCCAGCTAGCCGCCCCACAGATACGCAGTATTTT. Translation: CASGPASRPTDTQYF.

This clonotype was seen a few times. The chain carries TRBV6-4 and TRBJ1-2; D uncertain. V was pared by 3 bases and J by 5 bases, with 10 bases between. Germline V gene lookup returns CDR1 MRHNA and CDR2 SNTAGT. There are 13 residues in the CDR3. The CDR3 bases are TGTGCCAGCAGTGAGTCCGACGGGTATGGCTACACCTTC. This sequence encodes CASSESDGYGYTF.

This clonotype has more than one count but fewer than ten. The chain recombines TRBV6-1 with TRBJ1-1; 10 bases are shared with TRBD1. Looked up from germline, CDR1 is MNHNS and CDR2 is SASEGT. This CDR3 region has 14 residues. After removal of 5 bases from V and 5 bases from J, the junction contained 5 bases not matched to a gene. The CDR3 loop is CASSRQGARTEAFF. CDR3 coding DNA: TGTGCCAGCAGTCGACAGGGGGCTAGGACTGAAGCTTTCTTT.

CDR3 nucleotide sequence: TGCAGCGTTGGGGAGACAGGACCTTATGGCTACACCTTC. Its translation: CSVGETGPYGYTF. This chain joins TRBV29-1 and TRBJ1-2; tentatively, D is TRBD1 (6 bases). The germline V gene has CDR1 SQVTM and CDR2 ANQGSEA. V was trimmed by 4 bases and J by 5 bases, leaving 14 bases between them. The CDR3 sequence is 13 residues long.

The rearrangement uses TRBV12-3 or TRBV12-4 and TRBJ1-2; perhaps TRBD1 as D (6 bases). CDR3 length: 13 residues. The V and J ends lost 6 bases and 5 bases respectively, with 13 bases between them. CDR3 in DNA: TGTGCCAGCAGCCTAGACAGGAGATATGGCTACACCTTC. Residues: CASSLDRRYGYTF.

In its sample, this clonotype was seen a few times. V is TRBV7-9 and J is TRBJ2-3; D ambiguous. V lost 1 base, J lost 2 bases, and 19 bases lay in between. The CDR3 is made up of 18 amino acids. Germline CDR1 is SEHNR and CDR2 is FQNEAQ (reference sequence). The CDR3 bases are TGTGCCAGCAGCTTAGTAGGTTCGTGGGAACTTGTCACAGATACGCAGTATTTT. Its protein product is CASSLVGSWELVTDTQYF.

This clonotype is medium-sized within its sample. The CDR3 sequence is CASSTLQGARNSPLHF. The CDR3 DNA follows: TGTGCCAGCAGTACACTACAGGGGGCGCGGAATTCACCCCTCCACTTT. The chain employs TRBV27 and TRBJ1-6, with 9 bases identical to TRBD1. The CDR3 runs to 16 residues. Germline V gene sequence: CDR1 MNHEY, CDR2 SMNVEV (reference sequence). J lost 7 bases, V lost 5 bases, and 9 bases had no gene match.

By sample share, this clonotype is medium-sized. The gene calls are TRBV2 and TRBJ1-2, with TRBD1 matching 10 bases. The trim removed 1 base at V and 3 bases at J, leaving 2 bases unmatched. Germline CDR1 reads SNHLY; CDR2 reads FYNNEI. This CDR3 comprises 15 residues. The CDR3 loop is CASSEGTGGYYGYTF. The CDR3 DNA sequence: TGTGCCAGCAGTGAAGGGACAGGGGGTTACTATGGCTACACCTTC.

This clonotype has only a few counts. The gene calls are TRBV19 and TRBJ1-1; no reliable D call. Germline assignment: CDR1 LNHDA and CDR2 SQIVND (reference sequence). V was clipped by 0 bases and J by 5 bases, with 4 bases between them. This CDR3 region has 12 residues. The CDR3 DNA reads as TGTGCCAGTAGTATAGATCGAACTGAAGCTTTCTTT. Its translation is CASSIDRTEAFF.

The CDR3, as DNA: TGCAGTGCTAGAGACCTCCAGGGTTTTGGGGCCAACGTCCTGACTTTC. Amino acids: CSARDLQGFGANVLTF. This sequence joins TRBV20-1 and TRBJ2-6, with a tentative D call TRBD1 (5 bases). Germline V gene data show CDR1 as DFQATT and CDR2 as SNEGSKA (reference sequence). This CDR3 has 16 amino acids. V was clipped by 0 bases and J by 3 bases, with 12 bases between them.

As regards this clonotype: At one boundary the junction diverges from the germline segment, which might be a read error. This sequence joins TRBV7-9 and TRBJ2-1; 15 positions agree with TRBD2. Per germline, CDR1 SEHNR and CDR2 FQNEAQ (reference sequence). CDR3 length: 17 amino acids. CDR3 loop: CASSPGTSGGYYNEQFF. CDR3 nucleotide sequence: TGCGCCAGCAGCCCCGGGACTAGCGGGGGGTACTACAATGAGCAGTTCTTC.

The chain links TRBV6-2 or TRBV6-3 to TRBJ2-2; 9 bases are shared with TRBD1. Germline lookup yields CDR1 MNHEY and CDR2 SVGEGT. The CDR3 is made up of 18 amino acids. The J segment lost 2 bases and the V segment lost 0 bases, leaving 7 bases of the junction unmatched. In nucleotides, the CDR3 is TGTGCCAGCAGTTACTCGGACAGGGGCAATATCAACACCGGGGAGCTGTTTTTT. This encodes CASSYSDRGNINTGELFF.

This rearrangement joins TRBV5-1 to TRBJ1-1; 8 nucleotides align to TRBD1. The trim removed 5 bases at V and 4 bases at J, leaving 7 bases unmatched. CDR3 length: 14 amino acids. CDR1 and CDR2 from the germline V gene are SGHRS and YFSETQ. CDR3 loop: CASSWTGHVTEAFF. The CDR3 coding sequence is TGCGCCAGCAGTTGGACAGGGCACGTCACTGAAGCTTTCTTT.

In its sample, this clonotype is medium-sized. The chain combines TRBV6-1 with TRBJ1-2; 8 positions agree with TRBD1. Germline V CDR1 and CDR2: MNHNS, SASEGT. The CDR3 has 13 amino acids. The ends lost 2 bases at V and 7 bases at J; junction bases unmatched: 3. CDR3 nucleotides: TGTGCCAGCAGTGAATGGACAGGGAGTGGCTACACCTTC. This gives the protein CASSEWTGSGYTF.

CDR3 DNA sequence: TGTGCCAGCATCTGGGGGGGCCTGAAAGATACGCAGTATTTT. Its protein product is CASIWGGLKDTQYF. V gene TRBV2 combines with J gene TRBJ2-3; possibly TRBD2 for D (7 bases). Trimming cost V 7 bases and J 5 bases, with 16 bases left between them. Germline V gives CDR1 SNHLY, CDR2 FYNNEI. The CDR3 is 14 amino acids.

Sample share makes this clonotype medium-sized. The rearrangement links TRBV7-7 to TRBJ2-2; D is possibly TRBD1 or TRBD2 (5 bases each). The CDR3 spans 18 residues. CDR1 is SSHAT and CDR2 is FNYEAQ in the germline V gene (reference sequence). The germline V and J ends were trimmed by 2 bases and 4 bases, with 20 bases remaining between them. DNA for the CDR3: TGTGCCAGCAGCTTAATGTATCGGGACGTCCAAGGCACCGGGGAGCTGTTTTTT. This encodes CASSLMYRDVQGTGELFF.

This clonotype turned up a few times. For the CDR3, the DNA is TGTGCCAGCAGATTAGCAGGGGACACTGAAGCTTTCTTT. The encoded protein is CASRLAGDTEAFF. This sequence joins TRBV6-4 and TRBJ1-1, with D possibly being TRBD1 (6 bases). The CDR3 spans 13 residues. The germline V gene encodes CDR1 MRHNA and CDR2 SNTAGT. The ends were cut back, 6 bases at V and 3 bases at J, with 11 bases in the middle.

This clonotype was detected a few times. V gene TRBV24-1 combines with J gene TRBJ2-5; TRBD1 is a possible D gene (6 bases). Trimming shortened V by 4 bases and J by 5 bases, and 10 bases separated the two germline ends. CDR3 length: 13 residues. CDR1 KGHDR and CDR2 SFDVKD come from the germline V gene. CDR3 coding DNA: TGTGCCACCAGTGAGGGGGCTAGGGAGACCCAGTACTTC. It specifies CATSEGARETQYF.

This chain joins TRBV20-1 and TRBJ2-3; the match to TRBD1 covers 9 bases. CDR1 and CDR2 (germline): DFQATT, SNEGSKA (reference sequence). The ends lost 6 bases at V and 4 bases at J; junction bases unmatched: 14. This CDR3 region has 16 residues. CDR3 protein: CSAADRDRDSADTQYF. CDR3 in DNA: TGCAGTGCCGCTGATAGGGACAGGGACTCGGCAGATACGCAGTATTTT.